Listed below are T cell receptor beta chains from one sample, sequenced in a study of blood T cell repertoires in COVID-19. Clones were sequenced by immunoSEQ multiplex PCR, and TCRdb holds only the in-frame ones, with some missing. This sample yields about 130,000 clones, of which roughly four fifths are seen a single time; 18% belongs to the top ten. The sequencing input was PBMCs or T cells enriched from blood (not recorded which). All receptors come from a man aged 30-40 years who had recovered from COVID-19. The CDR3 runs from the conserved cysteine through the conserved F or W. A D gene is named only where the DNA matches it firmly.

TRBD1,TRBJ1-2,TRBV5-1,CASSGGQADYGYTF
.,TRBJ2-1,TRBV2,CASSGSDEQFF
.,TRBJ1-1,TRBV9,CASSADDSTRTEAFF
.,TRBJ2-5,TRBV2,CASSSKAGTPETQYF
TRBD1,TRBJ2-7,TRBV13,CASSSSGTGGPIHDEQYF
.,TRBJ2-3,TRBV5-1,CASLGGSSGKGSTDTQYF
.,TRBJ1-6,TRBV11-2,CASSLGRWGGSYNSPLHF
.,TRBJ2-2,TRBV21-1,CASSRGQSGELFF
.,TRBJ2-1,TRBV7-6,CASSSTGQASSYNEQFF
TRBD2,TRBJ2-7,TRBV30,CAWSPAAGDHEQYF
.,TRBJ2-1,TRBV29-1,CSVWDTYNEQFF
.,TRBJ1-1,TRBV9,CASSVVGTPLGGTEAFF
TRBD1,TRBJ1-1,TRBV7-9,CASSWGTERAEAFF
TRBD2,TRBJ2-7,TRBV7-2,CASSLARTSAYEQYF
.,TRBJ2-5,TRBV12-5,CASGPGSSVETQYF
.,TRBJ1-1,TRBV5-1,CASSLRFDMNTEAFF
TRBD2,TRBJ2-1,TRBV27,CASGPTLAGGRNEQFF
.,TRBJ1-1,TRBV19,CASSAQGGTEAFF
TRBD1,TRBJ2-2,TRBV20-1,CSASSQGQGAGGELFF
.,TRBJ1-3,TRBV6-1,CASSEITGNTIYF
.,TRBJ1-5,TRBV5-3,CARSPVLTGNQPQHF
.,TRBJ2-1,TRBV6-5,CASNKGAGDYNEQFF
TRBD1,TRBJ2-1,TRBV19,CASTTLTGVNEQFF
.,TRBJ1-1,TRBV3-1/TRBV3-2,CASSPRVSGVEAFF
TRBD1,TRBJ2-2,TRBV2,CASRPGQGPGELFF
TRBD1,TRBJ1-1,TRBV2,CASSGTGVNTEAFF
.,TRBJ1-5,TRBV6-5,CASRPRNSENQPQHF
.,TRBJ2-3,TRBV18,CASSAFPGLYTDTQYF
TRBD1,TRBJ2-3,TRBV7-9,CASSSGQGARSDTQYF
TRBD1,TRBJ1-5,TRBV27,CATRRGQIDNQPQHF
TRBD1,TRBJ1-1,TRBV28,CASSPGGVENTEAFF
TRBD2,TRBJ2-7,TRBV2,CASREGLAGYEQYF